These T cell receptor beta chains were read from a single sample in a study of identical twins. One entry per CDR3 protein results from TCRdb running MiXCR on the 5' RACE reads. In the table there are 1.5 million to 2 million distinct CDR3 sequences, around 29% of which are singletons. The sequenced sample consisted of cord blood. These receptor sequences come from a newborn girl in good health. Each CDR3 is given with its conserved first and last residue. A D gene is named only where the DNA matches it firmly. The listing skips clone size in some rows; elsewhere it reads once, few, many or a size class.

cdr3_nt | cdr3_aa | j_call | clone_size | v_call | d_call
TGTGCCAGCAGCGGGACTAGCGGGGGAAACGAGCAGTACTTC | CASSGTSGGNEQYF | TRBJ2-7 | few | TRBV9 | TRBD2
TGTGCCAGCAGCTTAGCACACAACCCTCCTCATCAGCCCCGACATTTT | CASSLAHNPPHQPRHF | TRBJ1-5 | . | TRBV7-2 | .
TGTGCCAGTAGTCTCCTAGCGGATTTCTCCTACAATGAGCAGTTCTTC | CASSLLADFSYNEQFF | TRBJ2-1 | few | TRBV19 | TRBD2
TGCAGTGCTAGAGAATATACAGGGGTCACTGAAGCTTTCTTT | CSAREYTGVTEAFF | TRBJ1-1 | few | TRBV20-1 | TRBD1
TGTGCCAGCAGCTTAGCGGCAGGGAGCTCTGGAAACACCATATATTTT | CASSLAAGSSGNTIYF | TRBJ1-3 | . | TRBV7-9 | .
TGTGCCATCAGTGAGAGGCGGGGGGGCTACACAGATACGCAGTATTTT | CAISERRGGYTDTQYF | TRBJ2-3 | few | TRBV10-3 | TRBD2
TGTGCCACCAGTGATAGTGTAGGAGGCTACACCTTC | CATSDSVGGYTF | TRBJ1-2 | few | TRBV24-1 | .
TGTGCCAGCAGTTTAGTTGGGGCACCGAACACCGGGGAGCTGTTTTTT | CASSLVGAPNTGELFF | TRBJ2-2 | . | TRBV27 | .
TGTGCCAGCAGCGTACGTGGCGGGGGGCCTTACAATGAGCAGTTCTTC | CASSVRGGGPYNEQFF | TRBJ2-1 | . | TRBV9 | TRBD2
TGCAGTGCTCCCCAGGGAGGGCACAATCAGCCCCAGCATTTT | CSAPQGGHNQPQHF | TRBJ1-5 | . | TRBV20-1 | .
TGTGCCAGCAGTTTATCATGGGCTAGCGGCTACACAGATACGCAGTATTTT | CASSLSWASGYTDTQYF | TRBJ2-3 | few | TRBV28 | TRBD2
TGTGCCAGCAGCCTGGTAACCCTAGCGGGGACAGATACGCAGTATTTT | CASSLVTLAGTDTQYF | TRBJ2-3 | . | TRBV11-2 | TRBD2
TGCAGTGCTACCGACAGGGTAAGGGGTCAGCCCCAGCATTTT | CSATDRVRGQPQHF | TRBJ1-5 | few | TRBV20-1 | TRBD1
TGTGCCAGCAGTGAAGTGGGGGGGCACGGGAATCAGCCCCAGCATTTT | CASSEVGGHGNQPQHF | TRBJ1-5 | few | TRBV6-1 | .
TGTGCCAGCAGTTTGGGGTGGGCCTACGAGCAGTACTTC | CASSLGWAYEQYF | TRBJ2-7 | . | TRBV28 | .
TGTGCCAGCATCGGAGCCGATACGCAGTATTTT | CASIGADTQYF | TRBJ2-3 | few | TRBV28 | .
TGTGCCAGCAGTGTTTTATCTAATGGCTACACCTTC | CASSVLSNGYTF | TRBJ1-2 | few | TRBV2 | .
TGCAGTGGACTACTCGATACGCAGTATTTT | CSGLLDTQYF | TRBJ2-3 | few | TRBV20-1 | .
TGTGCCAGCAGTACTACAGGGTGTTACGAGCAGTACTTC | CASSTTGCYEQYF | TRBJ2-7 | few | TRBV21-1 | .
TGCAGTTCACGGGAGAGGGTAGCCAAAAACATTCAGTACTTC | CSSRERVAKNIQYF | TRBJ2-4 | few | TRBV20-1 | .
TGTGCCAGCAGCCCAGAGGACAGCGACGAGCAGTACTTC | CASSPEDSDEQYF | TRBJ2-7 | . | TRBV7-9 | .
TGTGCCAGCAGCTTATCGGGACTCCGGACAGATACGCAGTATTTT | CASSLSGLRTDTQYF | TRBJ2-3 | many | TRBV7-2 | .
TGTGCCAGCAGCCCGGAGGACCCAAGGCAGTACTTC | CASSPEDPRQYF | TRBJ2-7 | few | TRBV7-9 | .
TGTGCCAGCAGTTACACCTCACTAGAGACCCAGTACTTC | CASSYTSLETQYF | TRBJ2-5 | few | TRBV6-5 | .
TGCAGTGCTAGAGCCCCAGGGCTCACTGAAGCTTTCTTT | CSARAPGLTEAFF | TRBJ1-1 | . | TRBV20-1 | .
TGTGCCAGCACCCGGGACAGGGTAGCATTATGGAACACTGAAGCTTTCTTT | CASTRDRVALWNTEAFF | TRBJ1-1 | . | TRBV12-3/TRBV12-4 | TRBD1
TGCGCCAGCAGTGATTGGGGTGGCTACACCTTC | CASSDWGGYTF | TRBJ1-2 | . | TRBV10-2 | .
TGCAGTGCTAGAGATTGGAAGGACAGGGCCCCCTACAGCAATCAGCCCCAGCATTTT | CSARDWKDRAPYSNQPQHF | TRBJ1-5 | . | TRBV20-1 | TRBD1
TGTGCCAGCAGTGAGGGACTACCCTCAGATACGCAGTATTTT | CASSEGLPSDTQYF | TRBJ2-3 | few | TRBV2 | TRBD2
TGCGCCAGCAGCTTGGCAGTCCCGTTCAAACAGGCCCCGGCTGAAAAACTGTTTTTT | CASSLAVPFKQAPAEKLFF | TRBJ1-4 | . | TRBV5-1 | .
TGTGCCAGCAGCCAAGAGGGTACGACTAGCTCCAACAATGAGCAGTTCTTC | CASSQEGTTSSNNEQFF | TRBJ2-1 | many | TRBV4-2 | TRBD2
TGCAGTGCTAGATCCGGACAGTCCTACGAGCAGTACTTC | CSARSGQSYEQYF | TRBJ2-7 | many | TRBV20-1 | .
TGTGCCAGCAGCTTGCCTAGCGGGAGACGGTGGCAGTTCTTC | CASSLPSGRRWQFF | TRBJ2-1 | few | TRBV5-5 | TRBD2
TGCGCCAGCAGCCAAGGGTGGACTAGCTACAATGAGCAGTACTTC | CASSQGWTSYNEQYF | TRBJ2-7 | . | TRBV4-1 | TRBD2
TGTGCCAGCAGTCCCGTACAGGGTGGCGAGCAGTACTTC | CASSPVQGGEQYF | TRBJ2-7 | many | TRBV28 | .
TGCAGTGCTTTACTAGCGGGGGGTCAAGAGACCCAGTACTTC | CSALLAGGQETQYF | TRBJ2-5 | . | TRBV20-1 | TRBD2
TGTGCCAGCCCGCCGGGACCGTTAAATTCACCCCTCCACTTT | CASPPGPLNSPLHF | TRBJ1-6 | . | TRBV2 | .
TGTGCCAGCAGGGCCAGTATATTAGCCAAAAACATTCAGTACTTC | CASRASILAKNIQYF | TRBJ2-4 | . | TRBV27 | .
TGTGCCAGCAGCCAAGAATACAGGGATCCCTATGGCTACACCTTC | CASSQEYRDPYGYTF | TRBJ1-2 | once | TRBV14 | .
TGTGCCAGCAGCTTAGGGCCAGGGAGAGAGGGCTACACCTTC | CASSLGPGREGYTF | TRBJ1-2 | few | TRBV11-2 | .
TGTGCCAGCAGCGGGTGGAAACAAGATGAGCAGTTCTTC | CASSGWKQDEQFF | TRBJ2-1 | few | TRBV9 | .
TGTGCCATCAGTAGCCTGACAGGGCCAGATACGCAGTATTTT | CAISSLTGPDTQYF | TRBJ2-3 | few | TRBV10-3 | TRBD1